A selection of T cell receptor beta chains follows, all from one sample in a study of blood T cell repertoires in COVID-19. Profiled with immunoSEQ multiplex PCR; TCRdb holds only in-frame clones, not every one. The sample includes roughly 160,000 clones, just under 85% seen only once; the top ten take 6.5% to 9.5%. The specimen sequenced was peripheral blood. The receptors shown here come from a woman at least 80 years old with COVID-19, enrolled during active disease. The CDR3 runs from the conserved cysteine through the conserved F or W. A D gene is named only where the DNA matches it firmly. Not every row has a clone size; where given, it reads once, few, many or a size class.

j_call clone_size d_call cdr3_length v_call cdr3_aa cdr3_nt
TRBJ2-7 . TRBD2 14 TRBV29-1 CSVKAGGSSYEQYF TGCAGCGTTAAGGCGGGAGGGAGCTCCTACGAGCAGTACTTC
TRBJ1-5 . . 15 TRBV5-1 CASSLEHEGNQPQHF TGCGCCAGCAGCTTGGAACACGAGGGCAATCAGCCCCAGCATTTT
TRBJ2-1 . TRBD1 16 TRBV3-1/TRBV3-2 CASSPVAGQGANEQFF TGTGCCAGCAGCCCCGTAGCGGGACAGGGGGCGAATGAGCAGTTCTTC
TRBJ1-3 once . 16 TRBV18 CASSPPQGSSGNTIYF TGTGCCAGCTCACCCCCACAGGGTAGCTCTGGAAACACCATATATTTT
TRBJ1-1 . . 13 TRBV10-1 CASSEINSMVAFF TGCGCCAGCAGTGAGATTAATAGTATGGTAGCTTTCTTT
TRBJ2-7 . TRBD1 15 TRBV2 CASRPRQGNTYEQYF TGTGCCAGCAGGCCCAGACAGGGGAACACCTACGAGCAGTACTTC
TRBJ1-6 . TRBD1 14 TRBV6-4 CASSMDRGGSPLHF TGTGCCAGCAGTATGGACAGGGGAGGTTCACCCCTCCACTTT
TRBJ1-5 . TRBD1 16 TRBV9 CASSPMTGIEGQPQHF TGTGCCAGCAGCCCCATGACAGGGATCGAGGGTCAGCCCCAGCATTTT
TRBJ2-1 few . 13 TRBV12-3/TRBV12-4 CASDSPLGNEQFF TGTGCCAGCGACTCGCCATTGGGCAATGAGCAGTTCTTC
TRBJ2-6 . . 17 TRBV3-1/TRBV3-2 CASSQGVLRSGANVLTF TGTGCCAGCAGCCAAGGGGTACTCAGGTCTGGGGCCAACGTCCTGACTTTC
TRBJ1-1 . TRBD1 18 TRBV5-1 CASSLTSLRTGRNTEAFF TGCGCCAGCAGCTTGACCTCACTTAGGACAGGGCGGAACACTGAAGCTTTCTTT
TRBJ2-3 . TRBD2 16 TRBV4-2 CASSQVSLAGRDTQYF TGTGCCAGCAGCCAAGTCAGTCTAGCGGGGCGAGATACGCAGTATTTT
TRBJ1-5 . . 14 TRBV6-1 CASSEGPRIEPQHF TGTGCCAGCAGTGAAGGTCCCAGGATTGAGCCCCAGCATTTT
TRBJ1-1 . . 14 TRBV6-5 CASSYSDRNTEAFF TGTGCCAGCAGTTACTCCGACAGGAACACTGAAGCTTTCTTT
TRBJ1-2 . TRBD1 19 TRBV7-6 CASSLGGGQGAFSDYGYTF TGTGCCAGCAGCTTAGGGGGAGGACAGGGGGCGTTTAGCGACTATGGCTACACCTTC
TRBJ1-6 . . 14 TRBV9 CASSPHSGNSPLHF TGTGCCAGCAGCCCTCACTCCGGGAATTCACCCCTCCACTTT
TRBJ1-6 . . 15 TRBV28 CASSPPGFNNSPLHF TGTGCCAGCAGCCCCCCCGGGTTTAATAATTCACCCCTCCACTTT
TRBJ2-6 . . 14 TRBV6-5 CASSNSGTPHVLTF TGTGCCAGCAGTAACTCCGGGACACCGCACGTCCTGACTTTC
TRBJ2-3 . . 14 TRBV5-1 CASRFPEGEDTQYF TGCGCCAGCAGATTCCCGGAGGGCGAAGATACGCAGTATTTT
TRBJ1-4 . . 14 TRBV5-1 CASSSDTGTEKLFF TGCGCCAGCAGCTCAGACACAGGGACTGAAAAACTGTTTTTT
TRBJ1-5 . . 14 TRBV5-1 CASSPDSLNQPQHF TGCGCCAGCAGTCCGGACAGTCTCAATCAGCCCCAGCATTTT
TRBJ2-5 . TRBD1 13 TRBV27 CASTGRGRETQYF TGTGCCAGCACGGGCAGGGGGCGAGAGACCCAGTACTTC
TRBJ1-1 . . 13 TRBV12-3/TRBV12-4 CASSWGGDTEAFF TGTGCCAGCAGTTGGGGAGGGGACACTGAAGCTTTCTTT
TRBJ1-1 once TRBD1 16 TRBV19 CASKPGTGDLNTEAFF TGTGCCAGTAAGCCTGGGACAGGGGACCTGAACACTGAAGCTTTCTTT
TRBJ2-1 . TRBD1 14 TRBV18 CASSRLGTVNEQFF TGTGCCAGCTCACGCCTTGGGACAGTCAATGAGCAGTTCTTC
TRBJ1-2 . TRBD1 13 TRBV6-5 CASSSGGYLGYTF TGTGCCAGCAGTTCAGGGGGGTATCTTGGCTACACCTTC
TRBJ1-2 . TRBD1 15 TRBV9 CASSVGTGGRYGYTF TGTGCCAGCAGCGTAGGGACAGGGGGCCGGTATGGCTACACCTTC
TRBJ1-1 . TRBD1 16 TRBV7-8 CASSLGPGQGATEAFF TGTGCCAGCAGCTTAGGTCCGGGACAGGGGGCCACTGAAGCTTTCTTT
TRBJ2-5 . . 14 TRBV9 CASSVQGIQETQYF TGTGCCAGCAGCGTACAGGGTATTCAAGAGACCCAGTACTTC
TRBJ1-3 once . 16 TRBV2 CASGGVPLRSGNTIYF TGTGCCAGCGGAGGGGTACCCCTGAGGTCTGGAAACACCATATATTTT
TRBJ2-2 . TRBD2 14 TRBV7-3 CASSSGKYTGELFF TGTGCCAGCAGCAGCGGGAAATACACCGGGGAGCTGTTTTTT
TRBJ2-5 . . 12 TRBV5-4 CASSPDSSTQYF TGTGCCAGCAGCCCCGACAGTTCCACCCAGTACTTC
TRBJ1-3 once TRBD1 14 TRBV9 CASSVTGAGNTIYF TGTGCCAGCAGCGTGACAGGGGCTGGAAACACCATATATTTT
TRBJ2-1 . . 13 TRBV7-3 CASSTSGFNEQFF TGTGCCAGCAGCACCTCGGGATTCAATGAGCAGTTCTTC
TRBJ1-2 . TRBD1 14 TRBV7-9 CASSPTGATGGYTF TGTGCCAGCAGCCCCACGGGGGCGACAGGGGGCTACACCTTC